The entry below describes one T cell receptor (beta chain). What it binds is unknown. These data are taken from a study of cytomegalovirus exposure and HLA in healthy donors. V lost 4 bases and J lost 2, with 13 bases in between. From germline, CDR1 is SEHNR and CDR2 FQNEAQ (reference sequence). This CDR3 is 15 amino acids long. 60 Vbeta and 13 Jbeta primers were used in PCR. Sequencing used immunoSEQ multiplex PCR; TCRdb keeps in-frame clones, though not all of them. The listing contains just under 60,000 clones. Whole-study results and caveats: When presence/absence was analysed, sequencing depth was taken to be roughly uniform across donors.

Material for sequencing was PBMCs. The sequence was collected from a male donor in good health and CMV-seronegative. V usage is TRBV7-9 and J usage is TRBJ2-3; TRBD2 might be the D (5 bases). The CDR3 here is CASSSRERVTDTQYF. The CDR3 DNA is TGTGCCAGCAGCTCCCGGGAAAGGGTCACAGATACGCAGTATTTT.